The clone carrying this T cell receptor (beta chain) has only a few counts. No antigen is known for it. This record belongs to a study of T cell repertoires in cytomegalovirus infection. Study details: Both a matching HLA type and CMV infection were indicated by public TCR beta signatures. Findings and limits, study-wide: Dominating the ex vivo response were HLA-C-restricted CMV-specific TCR beta clonotypes.

V lost 2 bases and J 7 bases, leaving 8 bases between the germline ends. This CDR3 is built from 13 residues. Germline CDR1 reads MDHEN; CDR2 reads SYDVKM. TCRdb used MiXCR to reprocess the reads, holding one entry per CDR3 protein. Here the sample spans approximately 100,000 distinct CDR3 sequences, about 22% being singletons. The sequencing input was CD8+ T cells from PBMCs. This TCR came from a human donor in good health (CMV status not recorded). Some clones in this sample may be carry-over from other donors' samples. The chain recombines TRBV28 with TRBJ2-2, with D perhaps TRBD1 (5 bases). CDR3 DNA: TGTGCCAGCAGTTTAAAGGGGTACGGGGAGCTGTTTTTT. As protein: CASSLKGYGELFF. Filled out from reference TRBV28 and TRBJ2-2, the complete variable domain reads DVKVTQSSRYLVKRTGEKVFLECVQDMDHENMFWYRQDPGLGLRLIYFSYDVKMKEKGDIPEGYSVSREKKERFSLILESASTNQTSMYLCASSLKGYGELFFGEGSRLTVL.